This entry lists 9 T cell receptor beta chains sequenced from one sample in a study of cytomegalovirus exposure and HLA in healthy donors. Primers: 60 Vbeta forward and 13 Jbeta reverse. Using immunoSEQ multiplex PCR, the repertoire was profiled, and TCRdb retains in-frame clones only, with some absent. The repertoire includes under 200,000 clones, about 80% of them detected once, and roughly 2.8% sits in the top ten. The sample consisted of PBMCs. The receptors originated from a woman in her forties or fifties in good health and CMV-seropositive.

This rearrangement joins TRBV4-2 to TRBJ2-3; 7 bases fit TRBD2. Germline V gives CDR1 LGHNA, CDR2 YNFKEQ. V lost 4 bases to trimming and J lost 3 bases; unmatched junction nucleotides: 4. CDR3 size: 14 residues. The CDR3 reads CASSLLGGTDTQYF. CDR3 DNA: TGTGCCAGCAGCCTCCTGGGGGGGACAGATACGCAGTATTTT.

CDR3 sequence (DNA): TGTGCCAGCAGCTTTACAGGGGATTCACCCCTCCACTTT. Its protein product is CASSFTGDSPLHF. V gene TRBV7-9 combines with J gene TRBJ1-6; 7 bases match TRBD1. Germline values: CDR1 SEHNR, CDR2 FQNEAQ (reference sequence). Trimming removed 3 bases from V and 8 bases from J; junction bases left unmatched: 1. The CDR3 runs to 13 residues.

This clone was recorded a few times. The CDR3 bases are TGTGCCAGCAGCAATACCCGCTCGAACAGGGTGGACTATGGCTACACCTTC. It codes for CASSNTRSNRVDYGYTF. The chain combines TRBV7-3 with TRBJ1-2, with D possibly being TRBD1 (6 bases). Looked up from germline, CDR1 is SGHTA and CDR2 is FQGTGA. The CDR3 runs to 17 residues. V shed 5 bases and J shed 3 bases, with 22 bases lying between them.

This clone was picked up a small number of times. The chain has TRBV2 and TRBJ1-1, with 8 bases aligning to TRBD1. V lost 8 bases and J lost 4; bases outside the gene matches: 6. This CDR3 has 13 amino acids. Germline V gene lookup returns CDR1 SNHLY and CDR2 FYNNEI. CDR3 in DNA: TGTGCCAGCGGGGGGCAGGGGGCCACTGAAGCTTTCTTT. Its protein product is CASGGQGATEAFF.

V usage is TRBV4-1 and J usage is TRBJ2-5, with D perhaps matching TRBD2 (5 bases). CDR1 and CDR2 (germline): MGHRA, YSYEKL. Trimming pared 0 bases from V and 6 bases from J, leaving 14 bases between. CDR3 size: 15 residues. The CDR3 nucleotides read TGCGCCAGCAGCCAAGACCATGAGAGGGCTCAGACCCAGTACTTC. Translated: CASSQDHERAQTQYF.

The chain links TRBV11-2 to TRBJ2-5; 7 nucleotides align to TRBD2. Germline V CDR1 and CDR2: SGHAT, FQNNGV. This CDR3 has 13 residues. The V gene end was trimmed by 5 bases and the J gene end by 5 bases; junction bases not matched to a gene: 5. The DNA of the CDR3 is TGTGCCAGCAGCCCCGGGGGGTGGGAGACCCAGTACTTC. Translation: CASSPGGWETQYF.

This clone was detected only a few times. The chain joins TRBV5-4 to TRBJ1-2; no definite D call. Trimming left V 2 bases short and J 3 bases short, with 8 bases between. CDR3 length: 13 amino acids. Germline CDR1 is SGHNT and CDR2 is YYREEE (reference sequence). CDR3 amino acids: CASSFREDYGYTF. The CDR3 nucleotides are TGTGCCAGCAGCTTTCGGGAGGACTATGGCTACACCTTC. The full variable domain, completed using reference TRBV5-4 and TRBJ1-2, is ETGVTQSPTHLIKTRGQQVTLRCSSQSGHNTVSWYQQALGQGPQFIFQYYREEENGRGNFPPRFSGLQFPNYSSELNVNALELDDSALYLCASSFREDYGYTFGSGTRLTVV.

The chain uses TRBV30 and TRBJ2-1; D not certain. Germline CDR1 reads GTSNPN; CDR2 reads SVGIG (reference sequence). The V and J ends lost 4 bases and 7 bases respectively, with 14 bases between them. The CDR3 has 13 amino acids. The CDR3 region has the DNA TGTGCCTGGACCCTAGGTCCGCTGAATGAGCAGTTCTTC. The encoded protein is CAWTLGPLNEQFF.

The sample holds a few counts of this clone. The chain couples TRBV4-1 to TRBJ1-5; no reliable D call. The CDR3 loop spans 16 amino acids. Germline CDR1 reads MGHRA; CDR2 reads YSYEKL. V was cut by 0 bases and J by 3 bases, with 12 bases left in between. CDR3 bases: TGCGCCAGCAGCCAAGATCTTTGGAGTACCAATCAGCCCCAGCATTTT. This encodes CASSQDLWSTNQPQHF.